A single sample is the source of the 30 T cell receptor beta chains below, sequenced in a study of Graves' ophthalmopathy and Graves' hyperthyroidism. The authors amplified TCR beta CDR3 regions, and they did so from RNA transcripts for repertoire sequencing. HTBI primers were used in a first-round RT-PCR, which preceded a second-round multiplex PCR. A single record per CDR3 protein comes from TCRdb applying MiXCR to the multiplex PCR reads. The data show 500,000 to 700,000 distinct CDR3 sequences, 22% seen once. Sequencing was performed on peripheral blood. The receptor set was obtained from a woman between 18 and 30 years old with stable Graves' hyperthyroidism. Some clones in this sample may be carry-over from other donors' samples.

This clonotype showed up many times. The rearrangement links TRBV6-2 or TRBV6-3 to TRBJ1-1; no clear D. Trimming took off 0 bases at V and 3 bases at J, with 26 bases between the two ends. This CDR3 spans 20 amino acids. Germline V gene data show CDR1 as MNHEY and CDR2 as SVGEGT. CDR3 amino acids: CASSYSKYFSVWLRDTEAFF. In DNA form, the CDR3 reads TGTGCCAGCAGTTACTCGAAGTATTTCTCTGTGTGGCTTAGGGACACTGAAGCTTTCTTT.

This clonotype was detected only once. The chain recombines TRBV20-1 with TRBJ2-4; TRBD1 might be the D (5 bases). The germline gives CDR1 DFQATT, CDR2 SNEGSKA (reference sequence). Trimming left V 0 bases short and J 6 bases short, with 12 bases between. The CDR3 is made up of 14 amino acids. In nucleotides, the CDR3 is TGCAGTGCTAGAGATTTCCAGGGTGCAAACATTCAGTACTTC. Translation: CSARDFQGANIQYF.

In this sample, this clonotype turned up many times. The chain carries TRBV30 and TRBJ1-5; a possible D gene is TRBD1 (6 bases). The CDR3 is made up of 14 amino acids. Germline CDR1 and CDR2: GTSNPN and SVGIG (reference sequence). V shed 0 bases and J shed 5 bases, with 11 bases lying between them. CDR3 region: CAWSVRGGYQPQHF. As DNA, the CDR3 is TGTGCCTGGAGTGTACGAGGGGGGTATCAGCCCCAGCATTTT.

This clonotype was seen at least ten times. The CDR3, as DNA: TGTGCCAGCAGTCCCACAGGTCTGGGCACTGAAGCTTTCTTT. Its translation: CASSPTGLGTEAFF. V and J are TRBV6-1 and TRBJ1-1; TRBD1 is a possible D gene (5 bases). CDR1 is MNHNS, CDR2 SASEGT, per germline. The CDR3 runs to 14 residues. The V and J ends lost 5 bases and 4 bases respectively, with 14 bases between them.

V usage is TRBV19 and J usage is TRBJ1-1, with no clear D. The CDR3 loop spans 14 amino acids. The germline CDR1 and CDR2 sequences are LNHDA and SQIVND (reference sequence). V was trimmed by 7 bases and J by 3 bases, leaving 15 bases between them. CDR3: CASTAGGRDTEAFF. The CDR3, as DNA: TGTGCCAGTACGGCGGGAGGGAGGGACACTGAAGCTTTCTTT. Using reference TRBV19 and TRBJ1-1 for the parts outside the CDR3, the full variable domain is DGGITQSPKYLFRKEGQNVTLSCEQNLNHDAMYWYRQDPGQGLRLIYYSQIVNDFQKGDIAEGYSVSREKKESFPLTVTSAQKNPTAFYLCASTAGGRDTEAFFGQGTRLTVV.

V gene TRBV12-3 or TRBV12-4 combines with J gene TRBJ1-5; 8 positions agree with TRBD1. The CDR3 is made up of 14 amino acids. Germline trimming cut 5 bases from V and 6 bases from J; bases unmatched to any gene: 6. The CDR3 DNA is TGTGCCAGCAGTACGACAGGGGTCGCTCAGCCCCAGCATTTT. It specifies CASSTTGVAQPQHF.

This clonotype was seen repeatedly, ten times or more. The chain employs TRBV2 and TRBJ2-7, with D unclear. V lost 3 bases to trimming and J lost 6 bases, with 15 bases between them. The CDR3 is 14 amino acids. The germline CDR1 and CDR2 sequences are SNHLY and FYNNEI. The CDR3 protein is CASSDPNYPGEQYF. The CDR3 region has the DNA TGTGCCAGCAGTGACCCTAATTACCCGGGCGAGCAGTACTTC.

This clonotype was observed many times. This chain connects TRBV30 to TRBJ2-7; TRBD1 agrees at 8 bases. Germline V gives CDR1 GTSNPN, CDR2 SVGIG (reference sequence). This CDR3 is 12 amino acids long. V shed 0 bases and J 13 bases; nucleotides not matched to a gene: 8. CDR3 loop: CAWSVQSGTGYF. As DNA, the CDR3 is TGTGCCTGGAGTGTACAGTCCGGGACAGGTTACTTC.

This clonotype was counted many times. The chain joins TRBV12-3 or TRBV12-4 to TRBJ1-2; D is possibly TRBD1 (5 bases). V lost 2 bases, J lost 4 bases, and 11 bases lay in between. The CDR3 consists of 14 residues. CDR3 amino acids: CASSLTQGIYGYTF. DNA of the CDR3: TGTGCCAGCAGTTTAACGCAGGGAATCTATGGCTACACCTTC.

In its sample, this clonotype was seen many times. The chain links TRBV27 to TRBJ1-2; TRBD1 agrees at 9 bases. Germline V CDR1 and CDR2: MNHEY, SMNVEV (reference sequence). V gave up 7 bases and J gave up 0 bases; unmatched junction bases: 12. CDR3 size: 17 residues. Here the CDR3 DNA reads TGTGCCAGCACCCCATTCCCCGGACAGGGGACTAACTATGGCTACACCTTC. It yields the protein CASTPFPGQGTNYGYTF.

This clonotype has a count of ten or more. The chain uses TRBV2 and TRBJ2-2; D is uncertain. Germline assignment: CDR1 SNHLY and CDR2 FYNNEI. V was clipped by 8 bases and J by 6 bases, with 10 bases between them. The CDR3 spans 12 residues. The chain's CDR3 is CASRRLSGELFF. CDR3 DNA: TGTGCCAGCCGAAGACTGTCCGGGGAGCTGTTTTTT.

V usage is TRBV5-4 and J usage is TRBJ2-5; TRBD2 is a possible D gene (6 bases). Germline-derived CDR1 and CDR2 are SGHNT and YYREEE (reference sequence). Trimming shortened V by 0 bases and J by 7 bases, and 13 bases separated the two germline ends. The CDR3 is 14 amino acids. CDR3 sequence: CASSLVSGSGTQYF. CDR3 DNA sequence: TGTGCCAGCAGCTTGGTTAGCGGTTCAGGGACCCAGTACTTC.

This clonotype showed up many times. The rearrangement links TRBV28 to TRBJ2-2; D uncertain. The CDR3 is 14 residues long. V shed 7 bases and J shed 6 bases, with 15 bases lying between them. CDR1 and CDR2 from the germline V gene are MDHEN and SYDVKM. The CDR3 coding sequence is TGTGCCAGCACCTTTCAATCTGTAGCCGGGGAGCTGTTTTTT. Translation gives CASTFQSVAGELFF. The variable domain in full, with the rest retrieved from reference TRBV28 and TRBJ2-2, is DVKVTQSSRYLVKRTGEKVFLECVQDMDHENMFWYRQDPGLGLRLIYFSYDVKMKEKGDIPEGYSVSREKKERFSLILESASTNQTSMYLCASTFQSVAGELFFGEGSRLTVL.

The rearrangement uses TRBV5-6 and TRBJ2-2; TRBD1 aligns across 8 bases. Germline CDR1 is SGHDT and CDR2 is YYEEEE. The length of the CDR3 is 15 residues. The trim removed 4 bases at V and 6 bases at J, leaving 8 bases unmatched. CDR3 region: CASSLTDRAAGELFF. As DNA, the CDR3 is TGTGCCAGCAGCCTGACGGACAGGGCCGCCGGGGAGCTGTTTTTT.

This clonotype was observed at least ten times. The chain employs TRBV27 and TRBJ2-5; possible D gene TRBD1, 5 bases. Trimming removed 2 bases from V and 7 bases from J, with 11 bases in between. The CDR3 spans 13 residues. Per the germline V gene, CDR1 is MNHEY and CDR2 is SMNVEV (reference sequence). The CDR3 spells CASSLGAYGTQYF. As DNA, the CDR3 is TGTGCCAGCAGTTTAGGGGCCTATGGGACCCAGTACTTC.

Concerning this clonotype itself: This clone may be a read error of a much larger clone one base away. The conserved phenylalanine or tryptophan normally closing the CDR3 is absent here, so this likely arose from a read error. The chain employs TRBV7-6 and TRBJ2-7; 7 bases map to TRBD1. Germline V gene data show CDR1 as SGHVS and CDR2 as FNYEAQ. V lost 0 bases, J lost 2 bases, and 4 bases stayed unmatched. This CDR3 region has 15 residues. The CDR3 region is CASSLAWGQTYEQYL. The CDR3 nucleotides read TGTGCCAGCAGCTTAGCCTGGGGACAGACCTACGAGCAGTACCTC.

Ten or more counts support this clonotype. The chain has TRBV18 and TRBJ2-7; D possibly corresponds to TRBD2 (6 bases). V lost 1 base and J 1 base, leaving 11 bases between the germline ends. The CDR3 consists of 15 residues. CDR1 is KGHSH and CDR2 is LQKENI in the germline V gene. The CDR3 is CASSPLGDLSYEQYF. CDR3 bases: TGTGCCAGCTCACCACTGGGGGACTTGTCCTACGAGCAGTACTTC.

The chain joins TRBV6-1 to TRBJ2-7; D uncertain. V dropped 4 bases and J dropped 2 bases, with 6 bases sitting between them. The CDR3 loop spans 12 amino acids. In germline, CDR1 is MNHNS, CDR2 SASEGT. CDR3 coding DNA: TGTGCCAGCAGTGCCGTGGCCTACGAGCAGTACTTC. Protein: CASSAVAYEQYF.

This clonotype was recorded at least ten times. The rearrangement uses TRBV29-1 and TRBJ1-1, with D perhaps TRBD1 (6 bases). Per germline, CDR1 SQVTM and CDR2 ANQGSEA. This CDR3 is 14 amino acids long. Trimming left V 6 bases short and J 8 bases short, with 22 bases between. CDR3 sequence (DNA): TGCAGCGTGGAGGGGGGTCGAGCAACAAACGAAGCTTTCTTT. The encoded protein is CSVEGGRATNEAFF. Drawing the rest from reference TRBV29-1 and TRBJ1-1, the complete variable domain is SAVISQKPSRDICQRGTSLTIQCQVDSQVTMMFWYRQQPGQSLTLIATANQGSEATYESGFVIDKFPISRPNLTFSTLTVSNMSPEDSSIYLCSVEGGRATNEAFFGQGTRLTVV.

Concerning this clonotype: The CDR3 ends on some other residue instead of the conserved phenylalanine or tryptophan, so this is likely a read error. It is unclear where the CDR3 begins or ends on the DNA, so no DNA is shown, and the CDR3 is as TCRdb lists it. The CDR3 sequence: CASSEEQGLDVTGELFY. This chain links TRBV2 with TRBJ2-2; the table's TRBD1 call for D was not verified on the DNA. The CDR3 region is 17 residues in length, termini included. CDR1 SNHLY and CDR2 FYNNEI come from the germline V gene.

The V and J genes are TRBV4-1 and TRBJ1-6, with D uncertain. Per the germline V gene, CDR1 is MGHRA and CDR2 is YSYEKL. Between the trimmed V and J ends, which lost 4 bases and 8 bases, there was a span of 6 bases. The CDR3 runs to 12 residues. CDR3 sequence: CASSRPYSPLHF. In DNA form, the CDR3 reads TGCGCCAGCAGCCGGCCTTATTCACCCCTCCACTTT.

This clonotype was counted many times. CDR3 loop: CASSSDAGLGSTEAFF. The CDR3 region has the DNA TGCGCCAGCAGCTCCGATGCGGGCCTCGGTAGCACTGAAGCTTTCTTT. This chain uses TRBV5-1 with TRBJ1-1; no clear D gene. The length of the CDR3 is 16 residues. The germline gives CDR1 SGHRS, CDR2 YFSETQ. The V gene lost 3 bases and the J gene lost 4 bases, with 19 bases spanning the gap. The full variable domain, rest sourced from reference TRBV5-1 and TRBJ1-1, is KAGVTQTPRYLIKTRGQQVTLSCSPISGHRSVSWYQQTPGQGLQFLFEYFSETQRNKGNFPGRFSGRQFSNSRSEMNVSTLELGDSALYLCASSSDAGLGSTEAFFGQGTRLTVV.

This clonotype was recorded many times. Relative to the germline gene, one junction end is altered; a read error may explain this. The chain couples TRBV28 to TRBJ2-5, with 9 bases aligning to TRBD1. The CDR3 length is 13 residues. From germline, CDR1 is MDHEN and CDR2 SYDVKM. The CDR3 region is CASRTGGQEAQYF. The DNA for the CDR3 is TGTGCCAGCAGAACAGGGGGCCAAGAGGCCCAGTACTTC.

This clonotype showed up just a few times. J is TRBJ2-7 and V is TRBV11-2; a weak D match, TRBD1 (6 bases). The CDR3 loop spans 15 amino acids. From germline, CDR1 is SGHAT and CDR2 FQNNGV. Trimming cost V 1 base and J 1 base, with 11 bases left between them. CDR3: CASSLGATGSYEQYF. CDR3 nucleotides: TGTGCCAGCAGCTTAGGGGCTACAGGGTCCTACGAGCAGTACTTC. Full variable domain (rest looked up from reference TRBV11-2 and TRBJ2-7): EAGVAQSPRYKIIEKRQSVAFWCNPISGHATLYWYQQILGQGPKLLIQFQNNGVVDDSQLPKDRFSAERLKGVDSTLKIQPAKLEDSAVYLCASSLGATGSYEQYFGPGTRLTVT.

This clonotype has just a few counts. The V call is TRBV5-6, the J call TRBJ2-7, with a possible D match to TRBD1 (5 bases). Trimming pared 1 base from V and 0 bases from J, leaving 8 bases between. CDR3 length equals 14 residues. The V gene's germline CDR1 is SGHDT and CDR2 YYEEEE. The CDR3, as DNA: TGTGCCAGCAGCTTGTTACAGGCCTCCTACGAGCAGTACTTC. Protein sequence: CASSLLQASYEQYF.

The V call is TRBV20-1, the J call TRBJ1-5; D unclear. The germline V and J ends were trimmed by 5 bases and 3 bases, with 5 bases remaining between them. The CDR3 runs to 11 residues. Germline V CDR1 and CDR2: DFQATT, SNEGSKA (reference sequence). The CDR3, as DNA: TGCAGTGCTGGAAACAATCAGCCCCAGCATTTT. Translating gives CSAGNNQPQHF.

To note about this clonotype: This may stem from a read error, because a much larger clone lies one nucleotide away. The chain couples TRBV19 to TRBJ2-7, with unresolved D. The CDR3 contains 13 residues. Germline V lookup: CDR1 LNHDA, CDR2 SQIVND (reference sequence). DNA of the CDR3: TGTGTCAGTAGTTTGGAGATGTACTACGAGCAGTACTTC. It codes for CVSSLEMYYEQYF.

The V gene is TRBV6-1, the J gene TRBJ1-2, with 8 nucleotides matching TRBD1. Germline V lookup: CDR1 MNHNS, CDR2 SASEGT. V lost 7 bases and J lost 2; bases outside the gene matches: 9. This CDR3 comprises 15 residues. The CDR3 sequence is CASTRPGTGNYGYTF. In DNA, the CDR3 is TGTGCCAGCACCCGACCCGGGACAGGAAACTATGGCTACACCTTC.

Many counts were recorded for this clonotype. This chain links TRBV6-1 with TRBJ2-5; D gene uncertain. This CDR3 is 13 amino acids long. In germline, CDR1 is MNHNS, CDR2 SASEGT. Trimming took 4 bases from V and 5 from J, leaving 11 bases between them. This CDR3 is CASSGGLAETQYF. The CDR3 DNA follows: TGTGCCAGCAGTGGGGGATTGGCGGAGACCCAGTACTTC.

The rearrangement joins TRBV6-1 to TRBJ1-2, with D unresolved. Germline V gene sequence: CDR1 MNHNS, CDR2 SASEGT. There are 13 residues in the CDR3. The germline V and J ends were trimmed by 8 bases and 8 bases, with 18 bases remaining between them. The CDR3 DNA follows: TGTGCCAGCTCTCCCGGGCCGACGCAAGGCTACACCTTC. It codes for CASSPGPTQGYTF.